Detailed here is one T cell receptor (beta chain). Patients from Seattle were sampled longitudinally, starting during active infection. This sample was included in a study of blood T cell repertoires in COVID-19. On the study more broadly: T cells, B-cell-depleted T cells, or PBMCs supplied cDNA or gDNA.

Assay: immunoSEQ multiplex PCR; the TCRdb copy retains only in-frame clones and omits some. The sample carries about 300,000 clones, 70% to 90% recorded once. Trimming took 4 bases from V and 7 from J; bases not matched to a gene: 1. The germline gives CDR1 SGHTA, CDR2 FQGNSA. The CDR3 consists of 12 residues. The TCR sequence derives from a woman in her forties or fifties with COVID-19, enrolled during active disease. The sequenced sample was peripheral blood. The chain uses TRBV7-2 and TRBJ2-1; 7 positions agree with TRBD2. CDR3 amino acids: CASSWGGNEQFF. The CDR3, as DNA: TGTGCCAGCAGCTGGGGGGGGAATGAGCAGTTCTTC.